Following are 11 T cell receptor beta chains from one sample sequenced in a study of early T cells in non-severe SARS-CoV-2 infection. MiXCR, run by TCRdb on the 5' RACE reads, gives a single entry per CDR3 protein. The table shows about 89,000 distinct CDR3 sequences, with about 15% occurring only once. Sequences were derived from whole blood, sampled at baseline. The receptors were sampled from an adult who was a healthcare worker with PCR-confirmed SARS-CoV-2 infection or an uninfected control (not recorded which).

The chain carries TRBV28 and TRBJ1-1, with D perhaps matching TRBD1 (5 bases). V was pared by 8 bases and J by 1 base, with 8 bases between. Germline CDR1 is MDHEN and CDR2 is SYDVKM. The CDR3 spans 12 residues. The CDR3: CASGDRNTEAFF. The CDR3 DNA reads as TGTGCCAGCGGAGACAGGAACACTGAAGCTTTCTTT. The entire variable domain, with the rest obtained from reference TRBV28 and TRBJ1-1, is as follows: DVKVTQSSRYLVKRTGEKVFLECVQDMDHENMFWYRQDPGLGLRLIYFSYDVKMKEKGDIPEGYSVSREKKERFSLILESASTNQTSMYLCASGDRNTEAFFGQGTRLTVV.

The table lists this clonotype with many counts. The DNA for the CDR3 is TGTGCCAGCAGCTTGGACAGGGGGCAGAACGAGCAGTACTTC. It yields the protein CASSLDRGQNEQYF. The gene calls are TRBV7-2 and TRBJ2-7; 11 bases fit TRBD1. The germline V gene encodes CDR1 SGHTA and CDR2 FQGNSA. J gave up 5 bases and V 3 bases, and 3 bases lay outside the gene matches. The CDR3 covers 14 residues.

This clonotype has more than one count but fewer than ten. The rearrangement joins TRBV5-1 to TRBJ2-7, with TRBD2 matching 10 bases. This CDR3 contains 14 residues. Germline lookup yields CDR1 SGHRS and CDR2 YFSETQ. V lost 4 bases, J lost 5 bases, and 6 bases stayed unmatched. The CDR3 here is CASSLGTSADEQYF. The CDR3 bases are TGCGCCAGCAGCCTGGGGACTAGCGCGGACGAGCAGTACTTC.

V is TRBV28 and J is TRBJ2-2, with 7 bases fitting TRBD1. The germline CDR1 and CDR2 sequences are MDHEN and SYDVKM. J lost 4 bases, V lost 4 bases, and 3 bases had no gene match. The CDR3 sequence is 14 residues long. Here the CDR3 DNA reads TGTGCCAGCAGTTACAGGGGCCCCACCGGGGAGCTGTTTTTT. The encoded protein is CASSYRGPTGELFF.

This clonotype was found a few times. The rearrangement links TRBV20-1 to TRBJ1-2; 7 nucleotides line up with TRBD1. The CDR3 is 11 amino acids. The junction had 6 bases not matched to a gene; V was cut back by 6 bases and J by 8 bases. Germline loops: CDR1 DFQATT, CDR2 SNEGSKA (reference sequence). CDR3 sequence: CSAQGFGGYTF. CDR3 in DNA: TGCAGTGCACAGGGGTTCGGCGGCTACACCTTC.

The chain has TRBV2 and TRBJ2-5; TRBD2 agrees at 10 bases. Germline-derived CDR1 and CDR2 are SNHLY and FYNNEI. After removal of 3 bases from V and 2 bases from J, the junction contained 0 bases not matched to a gene. CDR3 length equals 14 residues. CDR3 amino acids: CASSETSGQETQYF. The CDR3 coding sequence is TGTGCCAGCAGTGAGACTAGCGGGCAAGAGACCCAGTACTTC. The whole variable domain, filled in from reference TRBV2 and TRBJ2-5, reads EPEVTQTPSHQVTQMGQEVILRCVPISNHLYFYWYRQILGQKVEFLVSFYNNEISEKSEIFDDQFSVERPDGSNFTLKIRSTKLEDSAMYFCASSETSGQETQYFGPGTRLLVL.

This clonotype has more than one count but fewer than ten. V usage is TRBV11-2 and J usage is TRBJ2-7, with 10 bases lining up with TRBD1. Germline V gives CDR1 SGHAT, CDR2 FQNNGV. Unmatched junction bases numbered 7, after V lost 5 bases and J lost 0 bases. This CDR3 has 16 amino acids. Written as DNA, the CDR3 is TGTGCCAGCAGCATGCCGGGACAGGGGAGCTCCTACGAGCAGTACTTC. Translating gives CASSMPGQGSSYEQYF.

This clonotype was observed a few times. The CDR3 reads CASSKGRDTDTQYF. CDR3 sequence (DNA): TGCGCCAGCAGCAAGGGACGGGACACAGATACGCAGTATTTT. The chain combines TRBV5-1 with TRBJ2-3, with D perhaps being TRBD1 or TRBD2 (5 bases each). The CDR3 spans 14 residues. V dropped 4 bases and J dropped 2 bases, with 11 bases sitting between them. Germline V gene data show CDR1 as SGHRS and CDR2 as YFSETQ.

This clonotype showed up just a few times. The CDR3 reads CASLTGPPNTEAFF. CDR3 nucleotide sequence: TGCGCCAGTTTAACGGGACCCCCGAACACTGAAGCTTTCTTT. This chain uses TRBV10-2 with TRBJ1-1; possibly TRBD1 for D (5 bases). V lost 9 bases and J 1 base, leaving 15 bases between the germline ends. This CDR3 contains 14 residues. Germline V gene data show CDR1 as WSHSY and CDR2 as SAAADI.

This clonotype was recorded at least ten times. CDR3 sequence (DNA): TGTGCCAGCAGCCAAGAAATAAGTCTAAATACGCAGTATTTT. It yields the protein CASSQEISLNTQYF. The rearrangement links TRBV14 to TRBJ2-3; D call uncertain. CDR3 length: 14 amino acids. The germline CDR1 and CDR2 sequences are SGHDN and FVKESK. The V gene lost 0 bases and the J gene lost 7 bases, with 11 bases spanning the gap.

For the CDR3, the DNA is TGTGCCAGCAGAAACGACCGGACTGGCTACACCTTC. Amino acid sequence: CASRNDRTGYTF. This chain connects TRBV3-1 to TRBJ1-2; D not certain. The V end was cut by 6 bases, the J end by 7 bases, with 12 bases between. From germline, CDR1 is LGHDT and CDR2 YNNKEL (reference sequence). The CDR3 runs to 12 residues. Full variable domain (outside the CDR3, taken from reference TRBV3-1 and TRBJ1-2): DTAVSQTPKYLVTQMGNDKSIKCEQNLGHDTMYWYKQDSKKFLKIMFSYNNKELIINETVPNRFSPKSPDKAHLNLHINSLELGDSAVYFCASRNDRTGYTFGSGTRLTVV.